This T cell receptor beta chain is from a study of control samples from healthy donors and cancer patients. The assay was immunoSEQ multiplex PCR, and TCRdb's table has in-frame clones only and misses some. This repertoire shows about 140,000 clones, approximately 94% found once; its top ten account for around 13%. Germline assignment: CDR1 LGHNT and CDR2 FRNRAP. With 1 base removed from V and 1 base from J, the gap between germline ends came to 11 bases. This CDR3 has 15 amino acids. V usage is TRBV12-5 and J usage is TRBJ2-7, with D perhaps TRBD2 (6 bases). The material sequenced was blood. The sequence came from a man aged 40-49 years in good health. As DNA, the CDR3 is TGTGCTAGTGGTTTGGCCTCGGGGGTTTCCTACGAGCAGTACTTC. Translated: CASGLASGVSYEQYF.